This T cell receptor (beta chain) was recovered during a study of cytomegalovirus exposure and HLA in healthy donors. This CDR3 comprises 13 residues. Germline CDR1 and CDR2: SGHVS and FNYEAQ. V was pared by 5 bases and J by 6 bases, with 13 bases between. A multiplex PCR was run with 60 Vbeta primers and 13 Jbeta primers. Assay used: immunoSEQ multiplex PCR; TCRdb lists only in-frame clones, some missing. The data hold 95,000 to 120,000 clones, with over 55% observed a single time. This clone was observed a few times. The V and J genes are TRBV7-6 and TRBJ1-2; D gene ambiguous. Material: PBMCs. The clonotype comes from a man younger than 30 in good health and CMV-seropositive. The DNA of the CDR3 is TGTGCCAGCAGCCTCGGACCAGCGGATGGCTACACCTTC. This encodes CASSLGPADGYTF.